A selection of T cell receptor beta chains follows, all from one sample in a study of blood T cells in healthy people across ages. TCRdb used MiXCR to reprocess the 5' RACE reads, holding one entry per CDR3 protein. Of fewer than 750,000 distinct CDR3 sequences in the sample, over 40% are singletons; the top ten hold roughly 13%. The sample was blood. The receptors originated from a woman aged 80 or over in good health. Both conserved end residues are part of each CDR3. D genes are given only for firm matches. Some rows have no size entry. The others give once, few or many, or a class for an expanded clone.

CDR3aa: CASSLGGTMLQYF
j_gene: TRBJ2-4
v_gene: TRBV12-3/TRBV12-4
d_gene: NA
abundance: NA

CDR3aa: CATGTSGLPGTDTQYF
j_gene: TRBJ2-3
v_gene: TRBV5-1
d_gene: TRBD2
abundance: NA

CDR3aa: CSVVWNLGEQYF
j_gene: TRBJ2-7
v_gene: TRBV29-1
d_gene: NA
abundance: NA

CDR3aa: CASSWTGTQDEQFF
j_gene: TRBJ2-1
v_gene: TRBV7-9
d_gene: NA
abundance: many

CDR3aa: CASSYSGGSNEKLFF
j_gene: TRBJ1-4
v_gene: TRBV6-6
d_gene: NA
abundance: many

CDR3aa: CAWSVQGGGYQPQHF
j_gene: TRBJ1-5
v_gene: TRBV30
d_gene: TRBD1
abundance: NA

CDR3aa: CASSLMTSSDEQYF
j_gene: TRBJ2-7
v_gene: TRBV7-8
d_gene: TRBD2
abundance: few

CDR3aa: CASSLEGESHNEQYF
j_gene: TRBJ2-7
v_gene: TRBV5-1
d_gene: NA
abundance: NA

CDR3aa: CASSRIAGLTNEQFF
j_gene: TRBJ2-1
v_gene: TRBV25-1
d_gene: NA
abundance: many

CDR3aa: CASSSGLVPDTQYF
j_gene: TRBJ2-3
v_gene: TRBV7-3
d_gene: TRBD2
abundance: many

CDR3aa: CASNRQGDETQYF
j_gene: TRBJ2-5
v_gene: TRBV2
d_gene: TRBD1
abundance: many

CDR3aa: CTSSRGGGSTDTQYF
j_gene: TRBJ2-3
v_gene: TRBV5-1
d_gene: NA
abundance: once

CDR3aa: CASSSPDSYEQYF
j_gene: TRBJ2-7
v_gene: TRBV4-1
d_gene: NA
abundance: NA

CDR3aa: CAISGDLKNIQYF
j_gene: NA
v_gene: TRBV10-3
d_gene: NA
abundance: NA

CDR3aa: CAISGDRDEQYF
j_gene: TRBJ2-7
v_gene: TRBV10-3
d_gene: TRBD1
abundance: NA

CDR3aa: CASSGDTLSYTF
j_gene: TRBJ1-2
v_gene: TRBV2
d_gene: NA
abundance: NA

CDR3aa: CASSYDRTDAQYF
j_gene: TRBJ2-3
v_gene: TRBV7-2
d_gene: NA
abundance: few